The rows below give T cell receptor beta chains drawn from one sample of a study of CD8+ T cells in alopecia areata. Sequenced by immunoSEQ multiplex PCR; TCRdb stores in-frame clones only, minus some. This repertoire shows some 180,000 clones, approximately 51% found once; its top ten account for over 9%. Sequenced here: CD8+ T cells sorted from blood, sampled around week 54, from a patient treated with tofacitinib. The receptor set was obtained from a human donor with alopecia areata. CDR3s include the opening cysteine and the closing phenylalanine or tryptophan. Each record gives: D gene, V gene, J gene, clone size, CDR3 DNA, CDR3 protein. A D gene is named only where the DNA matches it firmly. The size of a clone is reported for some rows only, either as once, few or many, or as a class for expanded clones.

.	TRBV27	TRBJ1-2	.	TGTGCCAGCAAACCGGGGACTGTGTATGGCTACACCTTC	CASKPGTVYGYTF
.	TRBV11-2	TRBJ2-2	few	TGTGCCAGCAGCTTCAGTAACACCGGGGAGCTGTTTTTT	CASSFSNTGELFF
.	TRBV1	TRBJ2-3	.	TGCACCAGCAGCGGGACAGACGATACGCAGTATTTT	CTSSGTDDTQYF
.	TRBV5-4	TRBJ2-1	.	TGTGCCAGCAGCCTGGGAGGCAATGAGCAGTTCTTC	CASSLGGNEQFF
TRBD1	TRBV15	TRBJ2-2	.	TGTGCCACCAGCAGAGGTGCCCAGGGGGTATCCGGGGAGCTGTTTTTT	CATSRGAQGVSGELFF
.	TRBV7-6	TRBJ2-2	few	TGTGCCAGCAGCGGCCGAGACAACGGGGAGCTGTTTTTT	CASSGRDNGELFF
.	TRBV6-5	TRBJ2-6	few	TGTGCCAGCAGTTACGAGGCGGGATCTGGGGCCAACGTCCTGACTTTC	CASSYEAGSGANVLTF
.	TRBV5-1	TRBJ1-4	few	TGCGCCAGCAGCTTCGGGACCTCAACTAATGAAAAACTGTTTTTT	CASSFGTSTNEKLFF
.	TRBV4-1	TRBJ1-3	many	TGCGCCAGCAGCCAACCGGGATTTGGAAACACCATATATTTT	CASSQPGFGNTIYF
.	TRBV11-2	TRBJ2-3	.	TGTGCCAGCAGCTCTGGTAGGAGCACAGATACGCAGTATTTT	CASSSGRSTDTQYF
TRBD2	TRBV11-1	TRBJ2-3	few	TGTGCCAGCAGCACTAGCGGGGATTACACAGATACGCAGTATTTT	CASSTSGDYTDTQYF
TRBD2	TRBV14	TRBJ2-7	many	TGTGCCAGCAGCCAAGATCGCTCCCGGCGGGGGTCTTCCTACGAGCAGTACTTC	CASSQDRSRRGSSYEQYF
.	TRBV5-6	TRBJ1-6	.	TGTGCCAGCAGCTTACTTCGTCATAATTCACCCCTCCACTTT	CASSLLRHNSPLHF
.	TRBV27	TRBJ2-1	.	TGTGCCAGCAGTATCAGGACACCGAGGACCTACAATGAGCAGTTCTTC	CASSIRTPRTYNEQFF
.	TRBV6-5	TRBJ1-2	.	TGTGCCAGCAGGCCTCCTTTGCACCATGGCTACACCTTC	CASRPPLHHGYTF
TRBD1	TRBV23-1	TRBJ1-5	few	TGCGCCAGCAGTCAGATACCGGGACAGGGACTCCCGCCCCAGCATTTT	CASSQIPGQGLPPQHF